This TCR beta chain was identified in a study of control samples from healthy donors and cancer patients (dated by TCRdb to about 2020). The CDR3 covers 15 residues, taking in both the cysteine and the phenylalanine. Of all the DNA, just the CDR3 is kept, 45 bases in frame from base 1. Looking up the germline V gene (reference sequence) yields CDR1 MNHEY and CDR2 SMNVEV. The junction carries 15 bases between V and J, which are trimmed by 0 bases and 6 bases respectively. The method was the immunoSEQ multiplex PCR assay. The table was pulled from immuneACCESS by TCRdb, which kept in-frame rearrangements only. Such tables lose some clones; where checked, under half of the loss comes from unresolved V genes, and the rest has no known cause. For this sample there are roughly 400,000 clones; more than 80% appear just once. More than 6% of the sample is held by the ten biggest clonotypes. This clone appeared a single time. What antigen it recognizes has not been identified. No quality values exist for individual bases; no much larger clone is one base distant.

The sequence links TRBV27 to TRBJ2-7, with the D gene too uncertain to name. Sequencing was done on a sample of PBMCs. This sequence originates from a man aged 35 to 55 with head and neck cancer. The sequenced DNA is TGTGCCAGCAGTTTATCGTTGATCGGAATTAGCGAGCAGTACTTC. This yields the protein CASSLSLIGISEQYF.